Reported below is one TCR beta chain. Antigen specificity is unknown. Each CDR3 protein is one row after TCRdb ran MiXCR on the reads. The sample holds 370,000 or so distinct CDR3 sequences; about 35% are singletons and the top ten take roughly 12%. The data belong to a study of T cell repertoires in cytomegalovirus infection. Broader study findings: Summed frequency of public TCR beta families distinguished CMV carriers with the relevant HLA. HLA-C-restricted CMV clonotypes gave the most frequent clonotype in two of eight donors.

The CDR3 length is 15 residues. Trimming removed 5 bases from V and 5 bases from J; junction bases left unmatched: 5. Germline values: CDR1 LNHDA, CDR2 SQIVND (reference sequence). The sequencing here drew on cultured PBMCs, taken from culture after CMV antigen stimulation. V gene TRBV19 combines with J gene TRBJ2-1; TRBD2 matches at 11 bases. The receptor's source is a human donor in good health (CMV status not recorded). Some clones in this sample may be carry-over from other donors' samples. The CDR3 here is CASSLASGRNNEQFF. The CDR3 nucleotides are TGTGCCAGTAGTTTGGCTAGCGGGAGGAACAATGAGCAGTTCTTC.